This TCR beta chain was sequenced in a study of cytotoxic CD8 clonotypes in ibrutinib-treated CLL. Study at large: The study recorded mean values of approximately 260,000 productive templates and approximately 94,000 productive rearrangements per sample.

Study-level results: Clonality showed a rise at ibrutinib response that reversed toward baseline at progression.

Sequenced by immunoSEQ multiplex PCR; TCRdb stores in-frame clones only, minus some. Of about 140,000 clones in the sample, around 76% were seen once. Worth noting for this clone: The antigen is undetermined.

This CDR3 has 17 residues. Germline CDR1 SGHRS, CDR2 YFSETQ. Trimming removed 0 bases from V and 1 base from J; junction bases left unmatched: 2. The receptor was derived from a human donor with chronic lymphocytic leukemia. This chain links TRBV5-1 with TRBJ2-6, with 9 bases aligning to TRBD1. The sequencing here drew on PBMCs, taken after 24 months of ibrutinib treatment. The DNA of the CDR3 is TGCGCCAGCAGCTTGGGCGGACAGGGGTCTGGGGCCAACGTCCTGACTTTC. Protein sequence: CASSLGGQGSGANVLTF.